This T cell receptor beta chain was captured in a study of CD8 T cells in ankylosing spondylitis. Study conclusions and caveats: Ankylosing spondylitis blood seemed to carry a telltale TCR beta motif made of under 10 highly homologous variants.

MiXCR, applied by TCRdb to the 5' RACE reads, yields one record per CDR3 protein. Of 500,000 or so distinct CDR3 sequences in the sample, approximately 5.3% were seen once. As regards this clonotype: The target antigen is unknown.

The sequenced sample consisted of blood, either unsorted or a sorted T cell fraction (not recorded which). This sequence was found in a male donor with ankylosing spondylitis.

This chain's CDR3 is CASRLFRVADTQYF. CDR3 DNA: TGTGCAAGTCGCTTATTCAGGGTCGCAGATACGCAGTATTTT. This chain links TRBV12-2 with TRBJ2-3; TRBD1 was called by the table and not checked on the DNA. TRBV12-2 has pseudogene status. CDR3 length equals 14 residues.